This T cell receptor (beta chain) was documented in a study of blood T cell repertoires in COVID-19. Overall study: From T cells, B-cell-depleted T cells, or PBMCs came the material, which was cDNA or gDNA.

Germline V gene sequence: CDR1 MDHEN, CDR2 SYDVKM. V lost 10 bases, J lost 0 bases, and 9 bases stayed unmatched. This CDR3 comprises 15 residues. Authors' analysis steps: The assay estimated nucleated cells by amplifying reference gene primers. Measured with immunoSEQ multiplex PCR; TCRdb has only the in-frame clones, and not every one. V, J and clone size reflect that table, while D and trimming were determined from the DNA. The table lists about 230,000 clones, roughly 85% of them singletons. This sequence originates from a man aged 45-65 years with COVID-19, enrolled during active disease. The sequenced sample consisted of peripheral blood. This chain uses TRBV28 with TRBJ1-5, with 7 bases that match TRBD1. The chain's CDR3 is CATTGGGRSNQPQHF. The CDR3 DNA sequence: TGTGCCACCACAGGAGGGGGCCGTAGCAATCAGCCCCAGCATTTT.